Listed below are T cell receptor beta chains from one sample, sequenced in a study of T cell responses to AZD1222 COVID-19 vaccine. Using immunoSEQ multiplex PCR, the repertoire was profiled, and TCRdb retains in-frame clones only, with some absent. This sample has some 150,000 clones, with 92% found just once. Specimen: peripheral blood, collected 28 days after the second AZD1222 dose. Receptor source: an adult who received the AZD1222 COVID-19 vaccine. CDR3s include the opening cysteine and the closing phenylalanine or tryptophan. Each record gives: clone size, J gene, V gene, D gene, CDR3 protein, CDR3 DNA. The D gene is left open where the match is weak. The size entry is marked missing in some rows and otherwise reads once, few, many or a size class.

clone size: -; J gene: TRBJ1-1; V gene: TRBV27; D gene: TRBD1; CDR3 protein: CASSRVQGAAEAFF; CDR3 DNA: TGTGCCAGCAGTCGAGTCCAGGGGGCCGCTGAAGCTTTCTTT
clone size: -; J gene: TRBJ1-2; V gene: TRBV11-3; D gene: TRBD1; CDR3 protein: CASSLGDSAYYGYTF; CDR3 DNA: TGTGCCAGCAGCTTAGGGGACAGTGCCTACTATGGCTACACCTTC
clone size: -; J gene: TRBJ1-6; V gene: TRBV7-8; D gene: -; CDR3 protein: CASSTREGSGSPLHF; CDR3 DNA: TGTGCCAGCAGCACTAGGGAGGGTTCGGGTTCACCCCTCCACTTT
clone size: -; J gene: TRBJ2-2; V gene: TRBV5-1; D gene: -; CDR3 protein: CASSLGSANTGELFF; CDR3 DNA: TGCGCCAGCAGCTTGGGTAGCGCGAACACCGGGGAGCTGTTTTTT
clone size: -; J gene: TRBJ2-2; V gene: TRBV7-3; D gene: TRBD1; CDR3 protein: CASSFDRGNTGELFF; CDR3 DNA: TGTGCCAGCAGCTTCGACAGGGGAAACACCGGGGAGCTGTTTTTT
clone size: -; J gene: TRBJ1-3; V gene: TRBV4-1; D gene: -; CDR3 protein: CASSQPREGNTIYF; CDR3 DNA: TGCGCCAGCAGCCAACCCAGGGAAGGAAACACCATATATTTT
clone size: -; J gene: TRBJ2-3; V gene: TRBV7-9; D gene: -; CDR3 protein: CASRPGAGGGFRGTDTQYF; CDR3 DNA: TGTGCCAGCCGACCTGGTGCTGGAGGGGGATTTCGGGGCACAGATACGCAGTATTTT
clone size: -; J gene: TRBJ1-5; V gene: TRBV7-2; D gene: TRBD1; CDR3 protein: CASRPTGYSNQPQHF; CDR3 DNA: TGTGCCAGCAGGCCGACAGGGTATAGCAATCAGCCCCAGCATTTT
clone size: once; J gene: TRBJ2-7; V gene: TRBV11-3; D gene: TRBD2; CDR3 protein: CASSPTSGSTHEQYF; CDR3 DNA: TGTGCCAGCAGCCCTACTAGCGGGAGTACCCACGAGCAGTACTTC
clone size: -; J gene: TRBJ2-3; V gene: TRBV5-4; D gene: -; CDR3 protein: CASSLESTDTQYF; CDR3 DNA: TGTGCCAGCAGCTTGGAGAGCACAGATACGCAGTATTTT
clone size: -; J gene: TRBJ2-2; V gene: TRBV10-1; D gene: -; CDR3 protein: CASSAGPSNTGELFF; CDR3 DNA: TGCGCCAGCAGTGCTGGACCTTCGAACACCGGGGAGCTGTTTTTT
clone size: -; J gene: TRBJ2-1; V gene: TRBV28; D gene: -; CDR3 protein: CASRIVGTRRLEQFF; CDR3 DNA: TGTGCCAGCAGGATCGTCGGGACTCGGCGGCTTGAGCAGTTCTTC
clone size: -; J gene: TRBJ2-2; V gene: TRBV29-1; D gene: TRBD2; CDR3 protein: CSAGLAVDTGELFF; CDR3 DNA: TGCAGCGCAGGACTAGCGGTAGACACCGGGGAGCTGTTTTTT
clone size: once; J gene: TRBJ2-7; V gene: TRBV30; D gene: -; CDR3 protein: CAWSVGNLYEQYF; CDR3 DNA: TGTGCCTGGAGTGTTGGTAACCTCTACGAGCAGTACTTC
clone size: -; J gene: TRBJ1-6; V gene: TRBV25-1; D gene: -; CDR3 protein: CASSERGTANSPLHF; CDR3 DNA: TGTGCCAGCAGTGAGAGAGGGACTGCGAACTCACCCCTCCACTTT
clone size: -; J gene: TRBJ2-3; V gene: TRBV3-1/TRBV3-2; D gene: TRBD1; CDR3 protein: CASSPGTGVPSQYF; CDR3 DNA: TGTGCCAGCAGTCCCGGGACAGGGGTACCTTCGCAGTATTTT
clone size: -; J gene: TRBJ2-3; V gene: TRBV24-1; D gene: TRBD2; CDR3 protein: CAISWAGGATDTQYF; CDR3 DNA: TGTGCCATCTCATGGGCGGGAGGAGCAACAGATACGCAGTATTTT
clone size: -; J gene: TRBJ1-5; V gene: TRBV6-5; D gene: TRBD1; CDR3 protein: CASRDRNIINQPQHF; CDR3 DNA: TGTGCCAGCAGGGACAGGAATATCATCAATCAGCCCCAGCATTTT
clone size: -; J gene: TRBJ1-2; V gene: TRBV2; D gene: TRBD1; CDR3 protein: CASRSGTGVRYDGYTF; CDR3 DNA: TGTGCCAGCAGGTCCGGGACAGGAGTCCGCTATGATGGCTACACCTTC
clone size: -; J gene: TRBJ2-2; V gene: TRBV30; D gene: TRBD2; CDR3 protein: CAWSRAQSGSGGELFF; CDR3 DNA: TGTGCCTGGAGTCGGGCGCAGAGCGGGAGCGGCGGGGAGCTGTTTTTT
clone size: once; J gene: TRBJ1-2; V gene: TRBV3-1/TRBV3-2; D gene: TRBD1; CDR3 protein: CASSQVTGGPGYTF; CDR3 DNA: TGTGCCAGCAGCCAAGTGACAGGGGGTCCTGGCTACACCTTC
clone size: once; J gene: TRBJ1-4; V gene: TRBV12-3/TRBV12-4; D gene: -; CDR3 protein: CASSFLVYEKLFF; CDR3 DNA: TGTGCCAGCAGTTTTCTGGTTTATGAAAAACTGTTTTTT
clone size: -; J gene: TRBJ2-5; V gene: TRBV16; D gene: -; CDR3 protein: CASSQSRAEETQYF; CDR3 DNA: TGTGCCAGCAGCCAAAGCAGGGCCGAAGAGACCCAGTACTTC
clone size: -; J gene: TRBJ2-7; V gene: TRBV10-2; D gene: TRBD1; CDR3 protein: CASSRDRVYEQYF; CDR3 DNA: TGCGCCAGCAGTCGGGACAGGGTCTACGAGCAGTACTTC
clone size: -; J gene: TRBJ1-2; V gene: TRBV28; D gene: -; CDR3 protein: CASSLPYMSGPTNYGYTF; CDR3 DNA: TGTGCCAGCAGTTTACCTTACATGTCAGGCCCGACTAACTATGGCTACACCTTC
clone size: -; J gene: TRBJ2-6; V gene: TRBV7-6; D gene: -; CDR3 protein: CASSLRQGGANVLTF; CDR3 DNA: TGTGCCAGCAGCTTACGACAAGGCGGGGCCAACGTCCTGACTTTC
clone size: -; J gene: TRBJ1-2; V gene: TRBV5-1; D gene: TRBD1; CDR3 protein: CASSATGGPYGYTF; CDR3 DNA: TGCGCCAGCAGCGCGACAGGGGGCCCCTATGGCTACACCTTC
clone size: -; J gene: TRBJ2-5; V gene: TRBV18; D gene: -; CDR3 protein: CASSPPTSRETQYF; CDR3 DNA: TGTGCCAGCTCACCACCGACTAGTCGGGAGACCCAGTACTTC
clone size: -; J gene: TRBJ2-1; V gene: TRBV7-8; D gene: TRBD2; CDR3 protein: CASSLVEGGPDEQFF; CDR3 DNA: TGTGCCAGCAGCTTAGTTGAGGGAGGGCCGGATGAGCAGTTCTTC
clone size: once; J gene: TRBJ1-2; V gene: TRBV10-3; D gene: TRBD1; CDR3 protein: CAIGDSVNPNYGYTF; CDR3 DNA: TGTGCCATCGGGGACAGCGTAAACCCTAACTATGGCTACACCTTC
clone size: -; J gene: TRBJ2-1; V gene: TRBV7-9; D gene: -; CDR3 protein: CASSTHRGRGAYNEQFF; CDR3 DNA: TGTGCCAGCAGCACCCACAGGGGGCGGGGGGCCTACAATGAGCAGTTCTTC
clone size: -; J gene: TRBJ2-1; V gene: TRBV10-2; D gene: TRBD2; CDR3 protein: CASTSGSYNEQFF; CDR3 DNA: TGCGCCAGCACGAGCGGGAGTTACAATGAGCAGTTCTTC
clone size: -; J gene: TRBJ2-7; V gene: TRBV6-5; D gene: -; CDR3 protein: CASRERQVPYEQYF; CDR3 DNA: TGTGCCAGCAGAGAGAGACAGGTCCCCTACGAGCAGTACTTC
clone size: -; J gene: TRBJ2-5; V gene: TRBV7-8; D gene: TRBD2; CDR3 protein: CASSLEPSGRAQETQYF; CDR3 DNA: TGTGCCAGCAGCTTAGAACCTAGCGGGAGGGCCCAAGAGACCCAGTACTTC
clone size: -; J gene: TRBJ1-4; V gene: TRBV11-2; D gene: -; CDR3 protein: CASSSSGGGEKLFF; CDR3 DNA: TGTGCCAGCAGCTCTTCGGGTGGGGGTGAAAAACTGTTTTTT
clone size: -; J gene: TRBJ2-3; V gene: TRBV25-1; D gene: -; CDR3 protein: CASSEWGEGDTQYF; CDR3 DNA: TGTGCCAGCAGTGAATGGGGCGAGGGAGATACGCAGTATTTT
clone size: -; J gene: TRBJ2-3; V gene: TRBV6-5; D gene: -; CDR3 protein: CASSYGDSTDTQYF; CDR3 DNA: TGTGCCAGCAGTTACGGGGACAGCACAGATACGCAGTATTTT
clone size: -; J gene: TRBJ2-3; V gene: TRBV18; D gene: -; CDR3 protein: CASSPAGTDTQYF; CDR3 DNA: TGTGCCAGCTCACCAGCCGGCACAGATACGCAGTATTTT
clone size: -; J gene: TRBJ1-5; V gene: TRBV28; D gene: -; CDR3 protein: CASSFLGGQANQPQHF; CDR3 DNA: TGTGCCAGCAGTTTCCTGGGGGGGCAGGCAAATCAGCCCCAGCATTTT
clone size: -; J gene: TRBJ1-6; V gene: TRBV5-1; D gene: TRBD1; CDR3 protein: CASSQNRGESPLHF; CDR3 DNA: TGCGCCAGCAGCCAAAACAGGGGTGAATCACCCCTCCACTTT
clone size: -; J gene: TRBJ2-1; V gene: TRBV5-4; D gene: TRBD1; CDR3 protein: CASSSQGVGEQFF; CDR3 DNA: TGTGCCAGCAGCTCACAGGGGGTCGGCGAGCAGTTCTTC
clone size: -; J gene: TRBJ2-1; V gene: TRBV6-5; D gene: TRBD2; CDR3 protein: CASSLLAGGGEQFF; CDR3 DNA: TGTGCCAGCAGCCTACTAGCGGGAGGTGGGGAGCAGTTCTTC
clone size: -; J gene: TRBJ1-1; V gene: TRBV28; D gene: -; CDR3 protein: CASTLTIGTEAFF; CDR3 DNA: TGTGCCAGCACCTTAACGATCGGTACTGAAGCTTTCTTT
clone size: -; J gene: TRBJ2-2; V gene: TRBV20-1; D gene: -; CDR3 protein: CSASSLPNTGELFF; CDR3 DNA: TGCAGTGCTAGTTCCCTACCGAACACCGGGGAGCTGTTTTTT
clone size: -; J gene: TRBJ1-5; V gene: TRBV21-1; D gene: -; CDR3 protein: CASLNRGPGQPQHF; CDR3 DNA: TGTGCCAGCTTAAACAGGGGGCCGGGTCAGCCCCAGCATTTT
clone size: -; J gene: TRBJ1-1; V gene: TRBV28; D gene: TRBD1; CDR3 protein: CASSRSRDRGPTEAFF; CDR3 DNA: TGTGCCAGCAGTCGTAGCCGGGACAGGGGACCCACTGAAGCTTTCTTT
clone size: -; J gene: TRBJ2-3; V gene: TRBV7-6; D gene: TRBD1; CDR3 protein: CASSLGAGGANTQYF; CDR3 DNA: TGTGCCAGCAGCTTAGGAGCAGGGGGCGCAAATACGCAGTATTTT
clone size: -; J gene: TRBJ1-5; V gene: TRBV6-1; D gene: -; CDR3 protein: CASSERRGQPQHF; CDR3 DNA: TGTGCCAGCAGTGAAAGAAGGGGTCAGCCCCAGCATTTT